This TCR beta chain stems from a study of shared clonotypes between healthy human individuals. Findings and caveats of the study: Sharing across a few donors was seen in 4.5% to 6.5% of naive CD4 clonotypes.

V was clipped by 1 base and J by 3 bases, with 7 bases between them. CDR3 length equals 13 residues. Germline loops: CDR1 SGHRS, CDR2 YFSETQ. The material for each subset, its genomic DNA, was split evenly across several immunoSEQ plates. Method: immunoSEQ multiplex PCR; TCRdb's copy keeps in-frame clones and lacks some. The table lists about 2 million clones, 95% of them singletons. On this clone: Its antigen remains unidentified.

This chain connects TRBV5-1 to TRBJ1-1; D may be TRBD1 (5 bases). Sequenced input: naive CD4+ T cells sorted from blood. Subset described: CD45RA+ positively selected. This TCR came from a man aged 18 to 30 in good health. CDR3 DNA: TGCGCCAGCAGCTTGCGACAGTACACTGAAGCTTTCTTT. Its translation: CASSLRQYTEAFF.